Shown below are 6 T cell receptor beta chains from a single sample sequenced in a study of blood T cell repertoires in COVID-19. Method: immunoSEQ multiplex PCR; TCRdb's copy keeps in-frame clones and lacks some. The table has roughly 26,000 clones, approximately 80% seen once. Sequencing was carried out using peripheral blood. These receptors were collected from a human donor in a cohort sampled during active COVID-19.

The CDR3 is CASSERANYYTDTQYF. DNA of the CDR3: TGTGCCAGCAGTGAAAGAGCCAACTATTACACAGATACGCAGTATTTT. J is TRBJ2-3 and V is TRBV2; no reliable D call. This CDR3 has 16 residues. Looked up from germline, CDR1 is SNHLY and CDR2 is FYNNEI. Trimming stripped 2 bases from V and 2 bases from J, with 14 bases between.

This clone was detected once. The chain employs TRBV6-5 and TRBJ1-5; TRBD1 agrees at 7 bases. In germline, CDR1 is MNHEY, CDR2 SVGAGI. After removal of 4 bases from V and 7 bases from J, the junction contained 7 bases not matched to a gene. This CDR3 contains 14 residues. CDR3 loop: CASSSRTGAQPQHF. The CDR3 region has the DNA TGTGCCAGCAGTTCACGAACAGGGGCGCAGCCCCAGCATTTT.

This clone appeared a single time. In DNA form, the CDR3 reads TGTGCCAGCAGCTTAGGAGGACTAGCGGGAGTTAACGAGCAGTTCTTC. It translates to CASSLGGLAGVNEQFF. The gene calls are TRBV11-2 and TRBJ2-1; the match to TRBD2 covers 13 bases. The CDR3 runs to 16 residues. The ends lost 1 base at V and 10 bases at J; junction bases unmatched: 7. Germline V gene lookup returns CDR1 SGHAT and CDR2 FQNNGV.

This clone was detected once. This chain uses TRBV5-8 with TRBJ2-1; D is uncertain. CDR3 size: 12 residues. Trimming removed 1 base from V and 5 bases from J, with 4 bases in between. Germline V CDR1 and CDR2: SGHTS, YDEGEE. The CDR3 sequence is CASSLLNNEQFF. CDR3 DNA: TGTGCCAGCAGCTTGCTAAACAATGAGCAGTTCTTC.

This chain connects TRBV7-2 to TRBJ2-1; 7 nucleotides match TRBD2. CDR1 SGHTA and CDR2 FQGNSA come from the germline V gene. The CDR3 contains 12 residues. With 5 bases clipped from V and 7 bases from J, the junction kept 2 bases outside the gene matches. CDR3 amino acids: CASSTGGNEQFF. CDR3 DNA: TGTGCCAGCAGCACCGGGGGGAATGAGCAGTTCTTC.

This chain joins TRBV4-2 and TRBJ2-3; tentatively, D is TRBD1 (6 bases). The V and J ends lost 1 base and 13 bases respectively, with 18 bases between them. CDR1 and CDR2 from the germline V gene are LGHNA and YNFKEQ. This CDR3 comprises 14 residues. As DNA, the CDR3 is TGTGCCAGCAGCCAAGTCACGGGGCAGGGGTCAAAGTATTTT. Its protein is CASSQVTGQGSKYF.